This T cell receptor beta chain was obtained from a study of blood T cell repertoires in COVID-19. About the research overall: From T cells, B-cell-depleted T cells, or PBMCs came the material, which was cDNA or gDNA.

Sequencing used immunoSEQ multiplex PCR; TCRdb keeps in-frame clones, though not all of them. The profile shows fewer than 350,000 clones, approximately 86% of them singletons. The CDR3 length is 15 residues. Germline-derived CDR1 and CDR2 are SGHTA and FQGNSA. V was trimmed by 0 bases and J by 7 bases, leaving 13 bases between them. The chain links TRBV7-2 to TRBJ2-1, with D uncertain. The specimen was peripheral blood. The TCR sequence derives from a woman aged 30 to 39 who had recovered from COVID-19. CDR3 amino acids: CASSLAGLTENEQFF. CDR3 DNA: TGTGCCAGCAGCTTAGCGGGCCTAACGGAAAATGAGCAGTTCTTC.